Listed here is a single TCR beta chain. The CDR3 consists of 16 residues. Trimming left V 5 bases short and J 10 bases short, with 26 bases between. The germline V gene encodes CDR1 SEHNR and CDR2 FQNEAQ (reference sequence). The data originate from a study of T cells in Graves' hyperthyroidism and ophthalmopathy. There were TCR beta CDR3 regions amplified from RNA transcripts. The HTBI set primed first-round TCR CDR3 RT-PCR. TCRdb passed the multiplex PCR reads through MiXCR, listing each CDR3 protein once. Of 250,000 to 300,000 distinct CDR3 sequences listed, around 15% are singletons. The clonotype originates from a middle-aged woman with Graves' hyperthyroidism. The sequenced sample consisted of blood. The rearrangement joins TRBV7-9 to TRBJ2-5; D may be TRBD1 (6 bases). In DNA form, the CDR3 reads TGTGCCAGCAGCCCACCGGGGCCTGACAGGAGAGAGGGCCAGTACTTC. Its protein is CASSPPGPDRREGQYF.